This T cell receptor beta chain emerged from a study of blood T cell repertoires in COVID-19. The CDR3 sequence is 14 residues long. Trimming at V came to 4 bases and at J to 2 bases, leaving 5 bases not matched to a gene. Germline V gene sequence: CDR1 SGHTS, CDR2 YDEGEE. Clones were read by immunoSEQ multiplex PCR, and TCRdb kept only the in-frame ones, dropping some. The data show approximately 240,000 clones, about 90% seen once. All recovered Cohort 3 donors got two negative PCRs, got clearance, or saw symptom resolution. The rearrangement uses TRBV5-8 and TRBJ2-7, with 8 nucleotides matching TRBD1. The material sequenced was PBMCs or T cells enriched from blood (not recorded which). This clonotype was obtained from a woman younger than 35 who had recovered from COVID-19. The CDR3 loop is CASSPRQGPYEQYF. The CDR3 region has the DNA TGTGCCAGCAGCCCCCGACAGGGGCCCTACGAGCAGTACTTC.